Included here is one T cell receptor beta chain sequence, with context. Some clones are missing from TCRdb's copy, which holds only in-frame ones; the method was immunoSEQ multiplex PCR. The table shows 80,000 to 130,000 clones, with around 90% occurring only once. The CDR3 loop spans 14 amino acids. CDR1 and CDR2 from the germline V gene are MDHEN and SYDVKM. V dropped 2 bases and J dropped 2 bases, with 7 bases sitting between them. The data are from a study of T cell changes during pregnancy in multiple sclerosis. The sample was peripheral blood, taken in the second trimester of pregnancy. The V call is TRBV28, the J call TRBJ1-3; D might be TRBD1 (5 bases). The source is a female donor with multiple sclerosis, enrolled in a pregnancy study. The CDR3 DNA reads TGTGCCAGCAGTTTACAGGGTGCTGGAAACACCATATATTTT. It codes for CASSLQGAGNTIYF.